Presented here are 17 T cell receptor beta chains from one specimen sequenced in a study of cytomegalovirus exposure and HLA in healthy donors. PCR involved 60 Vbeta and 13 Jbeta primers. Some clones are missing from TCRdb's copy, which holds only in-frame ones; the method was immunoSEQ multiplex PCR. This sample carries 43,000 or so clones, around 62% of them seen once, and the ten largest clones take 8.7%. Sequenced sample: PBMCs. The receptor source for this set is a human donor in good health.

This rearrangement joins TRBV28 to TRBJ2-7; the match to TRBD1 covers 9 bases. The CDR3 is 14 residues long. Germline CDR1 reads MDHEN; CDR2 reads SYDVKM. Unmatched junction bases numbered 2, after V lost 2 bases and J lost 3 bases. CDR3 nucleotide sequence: TGTGCCAGCAGTTTAACAGGGGGCTTCTACGAGCAGTACTTC. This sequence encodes CASSLTGGFYEQYF.

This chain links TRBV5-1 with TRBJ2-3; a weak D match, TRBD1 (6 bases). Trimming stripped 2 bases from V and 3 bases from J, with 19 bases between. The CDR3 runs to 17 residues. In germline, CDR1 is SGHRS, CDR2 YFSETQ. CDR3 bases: TGCGCCAGCAGCTTTATTGTGGACAGCCTAGCTACAGATACGCAGTATTTT. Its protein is CASSFIVDSLATDTQYF.

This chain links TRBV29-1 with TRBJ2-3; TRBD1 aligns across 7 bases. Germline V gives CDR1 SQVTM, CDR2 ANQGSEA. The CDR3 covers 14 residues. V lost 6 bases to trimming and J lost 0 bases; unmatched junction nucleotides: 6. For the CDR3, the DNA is TGCAGCGTAACAGGGGCAACTAGCACAGATACGCAGTATTTT. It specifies CSVTGATSTDTQYF.

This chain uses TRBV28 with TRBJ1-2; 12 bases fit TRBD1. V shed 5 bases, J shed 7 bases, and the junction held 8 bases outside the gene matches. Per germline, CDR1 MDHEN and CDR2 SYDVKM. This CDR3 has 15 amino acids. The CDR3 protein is CASSPSGTGGGGYTF. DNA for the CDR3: TGTGCCAGCAGTCCTTCCGGGACAGGGGGCGGTGGCTACACCTTC.

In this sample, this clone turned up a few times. The CDR3 region is CASSPQHKMEKLFF. The CDR3 coding sequence is TGTGCCAGCTCACCACAACATAAGATGGAAAAACTGTTTTTT. The chain is built from TRBV18 and TRBJ1-4; D ambiguous. Trimming pared 1 base from V and 8 bases from J, leaving 11 bases between. This CDR3 is 14 amino acids long. Germline CDR1 KGHSH, CDR2 LQKENI.

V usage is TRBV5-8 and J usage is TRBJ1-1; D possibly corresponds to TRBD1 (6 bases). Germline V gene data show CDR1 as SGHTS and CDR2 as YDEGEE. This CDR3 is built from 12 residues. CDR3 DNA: TGTGCGCAGGGGTTCAAAAACACTGAAGCTTTCTTT. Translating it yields CAQGFKNTEAFF.

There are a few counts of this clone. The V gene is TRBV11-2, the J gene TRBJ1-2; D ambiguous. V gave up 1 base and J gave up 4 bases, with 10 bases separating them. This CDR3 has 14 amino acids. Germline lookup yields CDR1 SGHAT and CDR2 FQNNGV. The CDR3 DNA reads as TGTGCCAGCAGCTTAGCGCCGGCAGGCTATGGCTACACCTTC. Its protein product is CASSLAPAGYGYTF. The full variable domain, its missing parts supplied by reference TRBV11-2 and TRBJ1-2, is EAGVAQSPRYKIIEKRQSVAFWCNPISGHATLYWYQQILGQGPKLLIQFQNNGVVDDSQLPKDRFSAERLKGVDSTLKIQPAKLEDSAVYLCASSLAPAGYGYTFGSGTRLTVV.

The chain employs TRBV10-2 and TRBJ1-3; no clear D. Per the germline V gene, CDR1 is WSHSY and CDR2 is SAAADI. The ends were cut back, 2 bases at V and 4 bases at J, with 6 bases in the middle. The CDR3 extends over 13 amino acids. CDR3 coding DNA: TGCGCCAGCAGTGAGACGCGGGGAAACACCATATATTTT. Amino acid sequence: CASSETRGNTIYF.

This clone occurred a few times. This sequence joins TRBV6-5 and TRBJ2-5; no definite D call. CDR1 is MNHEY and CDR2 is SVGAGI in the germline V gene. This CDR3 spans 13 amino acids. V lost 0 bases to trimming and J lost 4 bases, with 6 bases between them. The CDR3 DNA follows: TGTGCCAGCAGTTACTCAAGGAGAGAGACCCAGTACTTC. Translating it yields CASSYSRRETQYF.

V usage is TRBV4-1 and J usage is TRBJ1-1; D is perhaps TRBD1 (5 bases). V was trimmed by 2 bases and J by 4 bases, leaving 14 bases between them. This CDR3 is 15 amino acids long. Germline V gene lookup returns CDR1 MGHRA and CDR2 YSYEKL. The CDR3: CASSQRVRGSTEAFF. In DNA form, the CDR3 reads TGCGCCAGCAGCCAACGGGTCCGGGGGAGCACTGAAGCTTTCTTT.

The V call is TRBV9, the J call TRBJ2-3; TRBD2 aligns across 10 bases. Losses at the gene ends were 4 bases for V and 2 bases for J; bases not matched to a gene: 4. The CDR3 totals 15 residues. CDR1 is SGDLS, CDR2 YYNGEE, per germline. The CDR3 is CASSYSGGYTDTQYF. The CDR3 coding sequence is TGTGCCAGCAGCTATAGCGGGGGGTACACAGATACGCAGTATTTT.

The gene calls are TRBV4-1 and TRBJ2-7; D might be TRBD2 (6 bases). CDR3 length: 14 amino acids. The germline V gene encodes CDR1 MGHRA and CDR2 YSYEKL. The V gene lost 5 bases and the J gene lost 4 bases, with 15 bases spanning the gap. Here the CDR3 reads CASSVGGGNYEQYF. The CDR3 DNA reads TGCGCCAGCAGCGTTGGTGGAGGGAATTACGAGCAGTACTTC.

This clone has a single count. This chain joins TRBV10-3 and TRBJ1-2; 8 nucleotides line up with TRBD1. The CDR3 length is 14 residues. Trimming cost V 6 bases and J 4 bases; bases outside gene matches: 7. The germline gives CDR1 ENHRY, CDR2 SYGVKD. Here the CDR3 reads CAIRTDRGSYGYTF. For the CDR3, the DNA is TGTGCCATCAGGACTGACAGGGGTTCCTATGGCTACACCTTC.

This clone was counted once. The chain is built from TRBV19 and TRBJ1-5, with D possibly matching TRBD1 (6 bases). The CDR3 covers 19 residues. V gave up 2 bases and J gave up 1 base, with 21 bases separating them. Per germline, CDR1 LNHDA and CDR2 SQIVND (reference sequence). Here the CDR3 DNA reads TGTGCCAGTAGTATATTCGGGCAGGGGTCGTATGGAAGCAATCAGCCCCAGCATTTT. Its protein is CASSIFGQGSYGSNQPQHF. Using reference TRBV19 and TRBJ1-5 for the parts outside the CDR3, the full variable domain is DGGITQSPKYLFRKEGQNVTLSCEQNLNHDAMYWYRQDPGQGLRLIYYSQIVNDFQKGDIAEGYSVSREKKESFPLTVTSAQKNPTAFYLCASSIFGQGSYGSNQPQHFGDGTRLSIL.

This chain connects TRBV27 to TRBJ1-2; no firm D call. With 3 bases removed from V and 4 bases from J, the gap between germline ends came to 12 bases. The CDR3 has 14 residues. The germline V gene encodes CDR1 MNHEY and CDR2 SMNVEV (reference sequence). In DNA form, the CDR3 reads TGTGCCAGCAGTTTTAGAAAACAGAGCTATGGCTACACCTTC. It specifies CASSFRKQSYGYTF.

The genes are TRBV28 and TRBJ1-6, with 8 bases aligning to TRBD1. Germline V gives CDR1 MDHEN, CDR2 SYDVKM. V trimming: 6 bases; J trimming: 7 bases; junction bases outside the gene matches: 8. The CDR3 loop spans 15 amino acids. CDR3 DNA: TGTGCCAGCAGCCCATTAGGGACAGGCAATTCACCCCTCCACTTT. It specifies CASSPLGTGNSPLHF.

The CDR3 DNA sequence: TGTGCCAGCAGTCTTAGAACGAACTCCTACAATGAGCAGTTCTTC. This gives the protein CASSLRTNSYNEQFF. The chain employs TRBV2 and TRBJ2-1; D call uncertain. Germline CDR1 reads SNHLY; CDR2 reads FYNNEI. The CDR3 is 15 residues long. Trimming pared 5 bases from V and 0 bases from J, leaving 11 bases between.